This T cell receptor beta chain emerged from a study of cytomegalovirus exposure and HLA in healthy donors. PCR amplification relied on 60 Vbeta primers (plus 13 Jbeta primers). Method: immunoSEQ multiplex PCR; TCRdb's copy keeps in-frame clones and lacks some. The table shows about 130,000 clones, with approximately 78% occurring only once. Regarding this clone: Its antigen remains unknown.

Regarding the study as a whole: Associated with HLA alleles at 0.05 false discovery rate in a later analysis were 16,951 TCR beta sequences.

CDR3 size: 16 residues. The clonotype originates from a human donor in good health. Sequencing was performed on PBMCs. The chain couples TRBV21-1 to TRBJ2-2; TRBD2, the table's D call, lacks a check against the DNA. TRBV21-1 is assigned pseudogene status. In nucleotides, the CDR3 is TGTGCCAGCAGCGAAAGGGGGGGATTTTACACCGGGGAGCTGTTTTTT. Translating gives CASSERGGFYTGELFF.